One sample yielded the 32 T cell receptor beta chains listed below, sequenced in a study of T cells expressing NK-cell markers. TCRdb reprocessed the 5' RACE reads, keeping one entry per CDR3 protein, no DNA. The listing records around 470,000 distinct CDR3 sequences. Sample: blood T cells: a sorted CD56 or NKG2C T cell subset, CD4+ or CD8+ T cells, or bulk PBMC T cells (not recorded which). These receptor sequences come from a woman between 45 and 65 years old in good health.

V usage is TRBV4-1 and J usage is TRBJ2-1. The CDR3 runs 14 residues. Germline lookup yields CDR1 MGHRA and CDR2 YSYEKL. The CDR3 reads CASSRSGQHNEQFF.

This chain links TRBV12-5 with TRBJ2-1; the TCRdb D gene call, TRBD2, has no DNA to confirm it. CDR3 length equals 18 residues. Germline lookup yields CDR1 LGHNT and CDR2 FRNRAP. The CDR3 loop reads CASGPPTILAGGPNEQFF.

This chain joins TRBV6-5 and TRBJ2-2. Germline CDR1 is MNHEY and CDR2 is SVGAGI. The CDR3 spans 15 residues. CDR3: CASSYRGSSTGELFF.

The rearrangement joins TRBV20-1 to TRBJ2-1; the TCRdb call, TRBD2, lacks DNA for checking. Germline assignment: CDR1 DFQATT and CDR2 SNEGSKA (reference sequence). This CDR3 has 13 amino acids. CDR3 protein: CSAERTSGREQFF.

The CDR3 spells CASSWKPGQGKEKLFF. The genes are TRBV5-5 and TRBJ1-4; the D gene TCRdb calls, TRBD1, cannot be checked with no DNA. Germline-derived CDR1 and CDR2 are SGHKS and YYEKEE (reference sequence). The CDR3 is made up of 16 amino acids.

J is TRBJ2-3 and V is TRBV9. Germline loops: CDR1 SGDLS, CDR2 YYNGEE. The CDR3 sequence is 15 residues long. This CDR3 reads CASSVEGLDTDTQYF.

The gene calls are TRBV29-1 and TRBJ2-5; checking the TCRdb D call of TRBD2 is not possible without DNA. Germline V gene lookup returns CDR1 SQVTM and CDR2 ANQGSEA. The length of the CDR3 is 15 residues. This CDR3 reads CSVDVAGSPQETQYF.

The J gene is TRBJ2-1, the V gene TRBV7-2; TCRdb picks TRBD1, but there is no DNA to check that call. The CDR3 covers 17 residues. CDR1 SGHTA and CDR2 FQGNSA come from the germline V gene. The chain's CDR3 is CASSLVGGPSSPGEQFF.

The chain has TRBV14 and TRBJ1-1; lacking DNA, the TRBD1 call made by TCRdb goes unchecked. This CDR3 has 14 amino acids. Per germline, CDR1 SGHDN and CDR2 FVKESK. This CDR3 reads CASSQDWTATEAFF.

The chain recombines TRBV4-1 with TRBJ2-2; lacking DNA, the TRBD2 call made by TCRdb goes unchecked. The CDR3 length is 17 residues. CDR1 is MGHRA and CDR2 is YSYEKL in the germline V gene. CDR3 in amino acids: CASSQDITSGSTGELFF.

The chain is built from TRBV9 and TRBJ1-2. This CDR3 has 15 residues. CDR1 SGDLS and CDR2 YYNGEE come from the germline V gene. This chain's CDR3 is CASSGPLRQGNGYTF.

The CDR3 region is CSVVQDTEEAFF. J is TRBJ1-1 and V is TRBV29-1; TCRdb reports TRBD1, a call that lacks DNA to check it against. CDR1 SQVTM and CDR2 ANQGSEA come from the germline V gene. The CDR3 consists of 12 residues.

This chain uses TRBV7-8 with TRBJ2-1; the D call from TCRdb, TRBD1, cannot be confirmed without DNA. Germline V CDR1 and CDR2: SGHVS, FQNEAQ. The length of the CDR3 is 18 residues. The CDR3 loop reads CASSFGTGRGSGNNEQFF.

J is TRBJ1-5 and V is TRBV20-1. The CDR3 spans 16 residues. Germline lookup yields CDR1 DFQATT and CDR2 SNEGSKA (reference sequence). The CDR3 sequence is CSARGQEGWGNQPQHF.

This sequence joins TRBV5-1 and TRBJ2-3; with no DNA, the TCRdb D assignment of TRBD1 cannot be verified. The V gene's germline CDR1 is SGHRS and CDR2 YFSETQ. The CDR3 spans 15 residues. CDR3 in amino acids: CASTRTGGMTDTQYF.

CDR3 protein: CASREVTGNTEAFF. The V gene is TRBV6-5, the J gene TRBJ1-1; checking the TCRdb D call of TRBD1 is not possible without DNA. CDR3 length equals 14 residues. CDR1 is MNHEY and CDR2 is SVGAGI in the germline V gene.

V and J are TRBV6-1 and TRBJ1-2; TCRdb gives TRBD1 as the D gene, but with no DNA this cannot be confirmed. CDR3 length: 14 residues. Germline CDR1 reads MNHNS; CDR2 reads SASEGT. The CDR3 spells CASRGHVGYYGYTF.

The chain joins TRBV3-1 to TRBJ1-2. The length of the CDR3 is 13 residues. Germline lookup yields CDR1 LGHDT and CDR2 YNNKEL (reference sequence). The CDR3 protein is CASSLKVGGGYTF. The full variable domain, with the rest looked up from reference TRBV3-1 and TRBJ1-2, is DTAVSQTPKYLVTQMGNDKSIKCEQNLGHDTMYWYKQDSKKFLKIMFSYNNKELIINETVPNRFSPKSPDKAHLNLHINSLELGDSAVYFCASSLKVGGGYTFGSGTRLTVV.

The chain carries TRBV10-3 and TRBJ2-6; TCRdb returns TRBD1, unconfirmable since there is no DNA. The CDR3 has 16 residues. Germline assignment: CDR1 ENHRY and CDR2 SYGVKD. CDR3: CAITTGTTSGANVLTF.

The J gene is TRBJ2-7, the V gene TRBV29-1; checking the TCRdb D call of TRBD1 is not possible without DNA. CDR1 SQVTM and CDR2 ANQGSEA come from the germline V gene. This CDR3 is built from 13 residues. CDR3 sequence: CSVGGTIFSEQYF.

V usage is TRBV5-1 and J usage is TRBJ1-1; the D call from TCRdb, TRBD1, cannot be confirmed without DNA. CDR1 is SGHRS and CDR2 is YFSETQ in the germline V gene. CDR3 size: 15 residues. CDR3 amino acids: CASSWNRVENTEAFF.

The V gene is TRBV9, the J gene TRBJ2-1; the TCRdb call, TRBD2, lacks DNA for checking. CDR1 and CDR2 from the germline V gene are SGDLS and YYNGEE. This CDR3 is 17 amino acids long. This chain's CDR3 is CASSPESLAGGYNEQFF.

The V gene is TRBV21-1, the J gene TRBJ1-1. TRBV21-1 is annotated as a pseudogene. The CDR3 sequence is 16 residues long. The chain's CDR3 is CASSKDGGGVTTEAFF.

V usage is TRBV4-2 and J usage is TRBJ1-5; TCRdb's D call of TRBD1 is untestable without DNA. The CDR3 runs 19 residues. The germline CDR1 and CDR2 sequences are LGHNA and YNFKEQ. CDR3 amino acids: CASSQDRYRDRVSNQPQHF.

The gene calls are TRBV14 and TRBJ2-3; TCRdb outputs TRBD1, but without DNA this stays unchecked. The CDR3 runs to 18 residues. Germline-derived CDR1 and CDR2 are SGHDN and FVKESK. The CDR3 loop is CASSQNPRATYNTDTQYF.

The chain combines TRBV19 with TRBJ2-7; TCRdb reports TRBD1, a call that lacks DNA to check it against. Germline V CDR1 and CDR2: LNHDA, SQIVND (reference sequence). The CDR3 runs 16 residues. The CDR3 loop reads CASSRGGRGGYYEQYF.

The chain is built from TRBV6-4 and TRBJ2-1; TCRdb indicates TRBD2, and absent DNA this call remains unverified. CDR1 MRHNA and CDR2 SNTAGT come from the germline V gene. CDR3 size: 16 residues. CDR3 sequence reads: CASSDSSGLTHNEQFF.

The V gene is TRBV29-1, the J gene TRBJ2-3; TCRdb calls TRBD1, which cannot be checked without DNA. There are 14 residues in the CDR3. CDR1 is SQVTM, CDR2 ANQGSEA, per germline. CDR3 in amino acids: CSVLGPPGTDTQYF.

V and J are TRBV19 and TRBJ2-5; TCRdb picks TRBD1, but there is no DNA to check that call. The CDR3 totals 14 residues. Germline V gene lookup returns CDR1 LNHDA and CDR2 SQIVND (reference sequence). The CDR3 loop is CASRQQGLEETQYF.

V gene TRBV5-1 combines with J gene TRBJ2-1; TCRdb gives TRBD2 as the D gene, but with no DNA this cannot be confirmed. The CDR3 consists of 13 residues. CDR1 is SGHRS, CDR2 YFSETQ, per germline. The CDR3 sequence: CASSPSGNNEQFF.

The chain recombines TRBV5-6 with TRBJ2-2; TCRdb returns TRBD1, unconfirmable since there is no DNA. This CDR3 is built from 15 residues. Looked up from germline, CDR1 is SGHDT and CDR2 is YYEEEE. The CDR3 loop reads CASSFRDTPTGELFF.

CDR3 sequence: CASSATWTYPETQYF. The genes are TRBV5-6 and TRBJ2-5; as DNA is missing, the TRBD1 call by TCRdb cannot be tested. In germline, CDR1 is SGHDT, CDR2 YYEEEE. This CDR3 has 15 residues.